The rows below give T cell receptor beta chains drawn from one sample of a study of T cells in Graves' hyperthyroidism and ophthalmopathy. TCRdb used MiXCR to reprocess the multiplex PCR reads, holding one entry per CDR3 protein. Here the sample spans hundreds of thousands of distinct CDR3 sequences, 22% being singletons. Input material: blood. The source of these receptors is a man aged 25-45 years with Graves' ophthalmopathy. Each CDR3 is given without its conserved first and last residue. Some rows have no size entry. The others give once, few or many, or a class for an expanded clone.

>.|TRBV28|TRBJ1-2
ASSFKGWRRGSNYGYT
>few|TRBV20-1|TRBJ2-1
SARDPSGRTFNEQF
>.|TRBV6-1|TRBJ2-3
ASIPSGRTDTQY
>few|TRBV27|TRBJ2-3
ASSGELADTQY
>few|TRBV2|TRBJ2-3
ASMGNPTDTQY
>.|TRBV5-1|TRBJ1-2
ASSLGLQGAGYT
>.|TRBV29-1|TRBJ1-4
SVSAGDREKLF
>many|TRBV3-1|TRBJ2-3
ASSQFGGSGDTQY
>few|TRBV28|TRBJ2-3
ASSTSMIPLSTDTQY
>many|TRBV11-3|TRBJ2-1
ASSLSGGSSYNEQF
>few|TRBV2|TRBJ1-1
ASITGPITEAF
>many|TRBV2|TRBJ1-1
ASKGQGGLRIAEAF
>many|TRBV11-2|TRBJ2-4
ASRGTGGKNIQY
>.|TRBV18|TRBJ1-5
ASSPNRDTPGGPQH
>.|TRBV19|TRBJ2-1
ASSIGRNEQF
>many|TRBV6-1|TRBJ2-3
ASSRTGGLPTDTQY